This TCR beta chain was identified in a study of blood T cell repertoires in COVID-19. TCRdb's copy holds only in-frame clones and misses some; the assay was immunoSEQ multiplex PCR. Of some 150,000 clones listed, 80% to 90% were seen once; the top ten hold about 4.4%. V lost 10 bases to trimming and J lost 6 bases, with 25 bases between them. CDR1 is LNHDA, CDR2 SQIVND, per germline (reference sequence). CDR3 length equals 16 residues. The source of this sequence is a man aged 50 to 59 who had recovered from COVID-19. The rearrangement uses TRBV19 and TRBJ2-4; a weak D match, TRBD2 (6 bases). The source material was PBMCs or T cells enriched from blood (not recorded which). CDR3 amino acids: CATSDIRLAIRNIQYF. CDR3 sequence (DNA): TGTGCCACCAGCGATATCCGGCTAGCGATTCGAAACATTCAGTACTTC. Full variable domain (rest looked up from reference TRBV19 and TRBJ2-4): DGGITQSPKYLFRKEGQNVTLSCEQNLNHDAMYWYRQDPGQGLRLIYYSQIVNDFQKGDIAEGYSVSREKKESFPLTVTSAQKNPTAFYLCATSDIRLAIRNIQYFGAGTRLSVL.